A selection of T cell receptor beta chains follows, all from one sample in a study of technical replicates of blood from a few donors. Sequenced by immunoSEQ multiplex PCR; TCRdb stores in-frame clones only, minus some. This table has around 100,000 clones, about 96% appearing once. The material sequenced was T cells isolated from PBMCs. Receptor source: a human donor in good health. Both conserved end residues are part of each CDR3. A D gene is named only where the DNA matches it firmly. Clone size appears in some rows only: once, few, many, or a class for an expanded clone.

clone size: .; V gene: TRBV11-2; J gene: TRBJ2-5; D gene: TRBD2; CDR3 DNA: TGTGCCAGCAGCTCCATACTCCTCGGGACTAAACAAGAGACCCAGTACTTC; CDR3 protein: CASSSILLGTKQETQYF
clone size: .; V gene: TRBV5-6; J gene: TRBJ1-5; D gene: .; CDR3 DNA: TGTGCCAGCAGCTTGGAGGGAGGTCAGCCCCAGCATTTT; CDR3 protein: CASSLEGGQPQHF
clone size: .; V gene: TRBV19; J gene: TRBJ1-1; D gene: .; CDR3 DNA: TGTGCCAATCTCGGTCACTCTACTATCCCGAACACTGAAGCTTTCTTT; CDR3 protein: CANLGHSTIPNTEAFF
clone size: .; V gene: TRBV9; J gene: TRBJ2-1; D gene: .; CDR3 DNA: TGTGCCAGCAGCGGTTCATGGGGCAACGAGCAGTTCTTC; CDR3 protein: CASSGSWGNEQFF
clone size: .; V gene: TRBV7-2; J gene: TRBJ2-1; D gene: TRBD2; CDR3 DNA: TGTGCCAGCAGCTTAGCGCCTTTACTAGCGGGAGGAGGTGAGCAGTTCTTC; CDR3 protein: CASSLAPLLAGGGEQFF
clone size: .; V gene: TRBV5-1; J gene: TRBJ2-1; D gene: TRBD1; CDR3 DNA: TGCGCCAGCAGCTGGACAGGGGCACCCTACAATGAGCAGTTCTTC; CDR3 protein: CASSWTGAPYNEQFF
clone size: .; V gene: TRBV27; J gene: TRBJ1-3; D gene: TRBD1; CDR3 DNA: TGTGCCAGCAGCATAACAGGGGCGGGAAACACCATATATTTT; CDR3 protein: CASSITGAGNTIYF
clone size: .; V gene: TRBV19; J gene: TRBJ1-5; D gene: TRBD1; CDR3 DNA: TGTGCCAGTAGGAGACCAGGGGGCGACAATCAGCCCCAGCATTTT; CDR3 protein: CASRRPGGDNQPQHF
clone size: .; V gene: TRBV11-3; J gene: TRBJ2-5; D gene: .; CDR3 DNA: TGTGCCAGCAGCTTACGGACGAGGGAGGAGACCCAGTACTTC; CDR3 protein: CASSLRTREETQYF
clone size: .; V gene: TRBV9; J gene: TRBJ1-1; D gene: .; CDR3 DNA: TGTGCCAGCAGCGTAGTCTCAGGGAACACTGAAGCTTTCTTT; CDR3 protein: CASSVVSGNTEAFF
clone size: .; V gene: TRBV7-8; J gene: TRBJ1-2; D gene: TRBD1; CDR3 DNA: TGTGCCAGCAGCTTATACAGGGGACCGGATGATGGCTACACCTTC; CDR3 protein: CASSLYRGPDDGYTF
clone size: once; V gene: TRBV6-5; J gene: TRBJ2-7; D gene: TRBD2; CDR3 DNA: TGTGCCAGCAGCCTCTCTAGCGGGAGGAACTACGAGCAGTACTTC; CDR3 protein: CASSLSSGRNYEQYF
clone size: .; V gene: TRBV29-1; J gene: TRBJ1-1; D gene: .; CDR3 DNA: TGCAGCGTGGCCCGGGATAAGAACACTGAAGCTTTCTTT; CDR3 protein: CSVARDKNTEAFF
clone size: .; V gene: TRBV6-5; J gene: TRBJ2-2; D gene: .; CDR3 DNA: TGTGCCAGCAGTTATTTAGACGGGGAGCTGTTTTTT; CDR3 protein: CASSYLDGELFF
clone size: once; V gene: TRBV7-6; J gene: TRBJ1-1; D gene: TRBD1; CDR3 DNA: TGTGCCAGCAGCCGGGACAGGGCGCCCGGGAACACTGAAGCTTTCTTT; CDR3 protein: CASSRDRAPGNTEAFF
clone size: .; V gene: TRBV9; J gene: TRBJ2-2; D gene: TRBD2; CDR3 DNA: TGTGCCAGCAGCCTTGTGATTCCTAGCGGAGCCGGGGAGCTGTTTTTT; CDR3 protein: CASSLVIPSGAGELFF
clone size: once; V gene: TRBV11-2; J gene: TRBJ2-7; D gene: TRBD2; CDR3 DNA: TGTGCCAGCAGCCCGACTAGCGGGAGTTATGAGCAGTACTTC; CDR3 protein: CASSPTSGSYEQYF
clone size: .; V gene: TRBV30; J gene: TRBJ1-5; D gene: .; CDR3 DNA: TGTGCCTGGAGTGTAAAGGGGCTGCTGTATCAGCCCCAGCATTTT; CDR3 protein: CAWSVKGLLYQPQHF
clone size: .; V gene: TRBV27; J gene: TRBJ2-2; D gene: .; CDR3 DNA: TGTGCCAGCAGTTTATCTTCCTACACCGGGGAGCTGTTTTTT; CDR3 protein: CASSLSSYTGELFF
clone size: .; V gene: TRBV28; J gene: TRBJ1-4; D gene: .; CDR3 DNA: TGTGCCAGCAGTTTATTTAGGGGTGAAAAACTGTTTTTT; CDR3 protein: CASSLFRGEKLFF
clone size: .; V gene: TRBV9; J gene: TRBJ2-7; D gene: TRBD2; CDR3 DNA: TGTGCCAGCAGCGCTGGACTAGGGATCTACGAGCAGTACTTC; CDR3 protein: CASSAGLGIYEQYF
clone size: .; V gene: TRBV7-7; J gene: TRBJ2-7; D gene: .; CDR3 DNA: TGTGCCAGCAGCTTAAGACTTGCCTACGAGCAGTACTTC; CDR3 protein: CASSLRLAYEQYF
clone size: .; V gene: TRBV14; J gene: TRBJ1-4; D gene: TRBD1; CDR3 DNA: TGTGCCAGCAGCCAAGGGGACAGCTCTAATGAAAAACTGTTTTTT; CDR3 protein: CASSQGDSSNEKLFF
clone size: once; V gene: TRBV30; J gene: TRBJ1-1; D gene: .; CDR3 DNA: TGTGCCTGGAGTCCGGAGCGCACTGAAGCTTTCTTT; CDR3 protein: CAWSPERTEAFF